What follows are 27 T cell receptor beta chains derived from one specimen sequenced in a study of shared clonotypes between healthy human individuals. TCRdb's table, derived via immunoSEQ multiplex PCR, lists solely in-frame clones and lacks some. The table includes 450,000 to 500,000 clones, approximately 84% detected once. Sequencing input: PBMCs. The source of these receptors is a woman between 40 and 50 years old in good health. Some clones in this sample may be carry-over from other donors' samples.

This clone was detected ten times or more. In the same sample, other DNA sequences code for this CDR3. This chain uses TRBV9 with TRBJ1-1; maybe TRBD1 (6 bases). The CDR3 runs to 16 residues. The V and J ends lost 0 bases and 2 bases respectively, with 14 bases between them. From germline, CDR1 is SGDLS and CDR2 YYNGEE. The CDR3 DNA sequence: TGTGCCAGCAGCGTAGGAGAGGGACACCGAAACACTGAAGCTTTCTTT. As protein: CASSVGEGHRNTEAFF.

This clone was counted only a few times. The V and J genes are TRBV6-4 and TRBJ2-2; 8 bases map to TRBD2. Germline V CDR1 and CDR2: MRHNA, SNTAGT. CDR3 length: 14 residues. Unmatched junction bases numbered 2, after V lost 2 bases and J lost 6 bases. CDR3 protein: CASSDRLASGELFF. DNA of the CDR3: TGTGCCAGCAGTGACAGACTAGCGTCCGGGGAGCTGTTTTTT.

The V call is TRBV18, the J call TRBJ2-5; D unclear. V was shortened by 2 bases and J by 3 bases, with 13 bases between the two germline ends. Per germline, CDR1 KGHSH and CDR2 LQKENI. The CDR3 contains 15 residues. The CDR3 protein is CASSPGQTQKETQYF. Written as DNA, the CDR3 is TGTGCCAGCTCACCAGGGCAGACTCAGAAAGAGACCCAGTACTTC.

This clone has a handful of counts. The gene calls are TRBV19 and TRBJ2-3, with TRBD2 matching over 8 bases. This CDR3 has 15 residues. CDR1 LNHDA and CDR2 SQIVND come from the germline V gene (reference sequence). V gave up 3 bases and J gave up 4 bases; unmatched junction bases: 6. CDR3 DNA: TGTGCCAGTAGTATTGGGCTAGCGGGCCCAGATACGCAGTATTTT. Protein: CASSIGLAGPDTQYF.

The rearrangement links TRBV10-3 to TRBJ1-2, with TRBD1 matching 7 bases. V was clipped by 6 bases and J by 3 bases; unmatched bases: 7. The CDR3 is 14 amino acids. Germline CDR1 and CDR2: ENHRY and SYGVKD. CDR3 DNA sequence: TGTGCCATCAGGGGGGGAACAGGGGACTATGGCTACACCTTC. Amino acids: CAIRGGTGDYGYTF.

The chain carries TRBV9 and TRBJ2-1; D remains ambiguous. The CDR3 runs to 15 residues. With 3 bases removed from V and 0 bases from J, the gap between germline ends came to 10 bases. CDR1 SGDLS and CDR2 YYNGEE come from the germline V gene. This CDR3 is CASSATMSSYNEQFF. The DNA for the CDR3 is TGTGCCAGCAGCGCAACTATGAGCTCCTACAATGAGCAGTTCTTC. The entire variable domain, with the rest obtained from reference TRBV9 and TRBJ2-1, is as follows: DSGVTQTPKHLITATGQRVTLRCSPRSGDLSVYWYQQSLDQGLQFLIQYYNGEERAKGNILERFSAQQFPDLHSELNLSSLELGDSALYFCASSATMSSYNEQFFGPGTRLTVL.

The gene calls are TRBV19 and TRBJ1-1; no reliable D call. The CDR3 sequence is 13 residues long. Trimming cost V 1 base and J 4 bases, with 7 bases left between them. Germline V lookup: CDR1 LNHDA, CDR2 SQIVND (reference sequence). CDR3 nucleotides: TGTGCCAGTAGTATAGTTGCTGGCACTGAAGCTTTCTTT. It translates to CASSIVAGTEAFF. Full variable domain (rest looked up from reference TRBV19 and TRBJ1-1): DGGITQSPKYLFRKEGQNVTLSCEQNLNHDAMYWYRQDPGQGLRLIYYSQIVNDFQKGDIAEGYSVSREKKESFPLTVTSAQKNPTAFYLCASSIVAGTEAFFGQGTRLTVV.

The V and J genes are TRBV9 and TRBJ2-7, with a weak D call TRBD2 (6 bases). Trimming removed 4 bases at V and 6 bases at J, with 17 bases between. Germline loops: CDR1 SGDLS, CDR2 YYNGEE. This CDR3 is 14 amino acids long. The CDR3 DNA reads as TGTGCCAGCAGCCCCCGTTTAGCGGCAGCCGAGCAGTACTTC. This sequence encodes CASSPRLAAAEQYF.

The chain combines TRBV7-8 with TRBJ1-2, with D possibly being TRBD1 (6 bases). The CDR3 is 16 amino acids. V dropped 2 bases and J dropped 1 base, with 14 bases sitting between them. The germline CDR1 and CDR2 sequences are SGHVS and FQNEAQ. CDR3 in DNA: TGTGCCAGCAGCTTAAGGACAGCAACCCTTAACTATGGCTACACCTTC. Translated: CASSLRTATLNYGYTF. Based on the CDR3 plus reference TRBV7-8 and TRBJ1-2, the full variable domain is GAGVSQSPRYKVAKRGQDVALRCDPISGHVSLFWYQQALGQGPEFLTYFQNEAQLDKSGLPSDRFFAERPEGSVSTLKIQRTQQEDSAVYLCASSLRTATLNYGYTFGSGTRLTVV.

This chain links TRBV27 with TRBJ2-7; D remains ambiguous. Trimming removed 2 bases at V and 2 bases at J, with 13 bases between. This CDR3 is 15 amino acids long. In germline, CDR1 is MNHEY, CDR2 SMNVEV (reference sequence). The CDR3 sequence: CASSLRSHDTYEQYF. The CDR3 nucleotides are TGTGCCAGCAGTTTACGCAGCCACGACACCTACGAGCAGTACTTC.

Comment on this clone: This CDR3 is also generated by other DNA sequences in the sample. This rearrangement joins TRBV18 to TRBJ2-7; 10 nucleotides match TRBD2. The ends lost 1 base at V and 2 bases at J; junction bases unmatched: 2. Germline V gives CDR1 KGHSH, CDR2 LQKENI. The CDR3 covers 15 residues. CDR3 loop: CASSPRTSGTYEQYF. CDR3 in DNA: TGTGCCAGCTCACCACGCACTAGCGGGACCTACGAGCAGTACTTC.

This chain uses TRBV19 with TRBJ2-1; D unresolved. The CDR3 runs to 11 residues. Trimming took off 1 base at V and 9 bases at J, with 4 bases between the two ends. In germline, CDR1 is LNHDA, CDR2 SQIVND (reference sequence). The CDR3 DNA reads TGTGCCAGTAGTATAGTTAGTGAGCAGTTCTTC. Amino acid sequence: CASSIVSEQFF.

Written as DNA, the CDR3 is TGTGCCAGCAGTCGGGGGGAAACTAATGAAAAACTGTTTTTT. This codes for CASSRGETNEKLFF. J is TRBJ1-4 and V is TRBV28; possible D gene TRBD1, 5 bases. The V end lost 5 bases, the J end lost 1 base, and 8 bases lay between the germline ends. Germline V gene data show CDR1 as MDHEN and CDR2 as SYDVKM. The CDR3 loop spans 14 amino acids.

V and J are TRBV6-5 and TRBJ1-1; D is perhaps TRBD1 (6 bases). This CDR3 has 15 amino acids. Germline CDR1 is MNHEY and CDR2 is SVGAGI. Trimming removed 7 bases from V and 2 bases from J, with 17 bases in between. CDR3 residues: CASTTPGDINTEAFF. The DNA of the CDR3 is TGTGCCAGCACCACCCCGGGGGACATAAACACTGAAGCTTTCTTT.

Turning to this clone: The likely explanation is a read error, given a far larger clone one base away. Other DNA sequences in the same sample also yield this CDR3. The gene calls are TRBV27 and TRBJ2-5; D might be TRBD2 (5 bases). In germline, CDR1 is MNHEY, CDR2 SMNVEV (reference sequence). The CDR3 runs to 13 residues. This CDR3 reads CASSWTDGETQYF. For the CDR3, the DNA is TGTGCCAGCAGCTGGACTGATGGGGAGACACAGTACTTC.

The chain links TRBV5-1 to TRBJ2-7; D is uncertain. V was trimmed by 0 bases and J by 2 bases, leaving 12 bases between them. CDR3 length: 15 amino acids. The germline V gene has CDR1 SGHRS and CDR2 YFSETQ. This CDR3 is CASSLDGPETYEQYF. The CDR3 coding sequence is TGCGCCAGCAGCTTGGACGGGCCTGAAACCTACGAGCAGTACTTC.

With regard to this clone: Only one base separates this from a far larger clonotype, so it likely reflects a read error. Different DNA sequences within this sample yield the same CDR3. The J gene is TRBJ1-2, the V gene TRBV7-9; 7 nucleotides align to TRBD1. This CDR3 spans 15 amino acids. Germline-derived CDR1 and CDR2 are SEHNR and FQNEAQ (reference sequence). CDR3 amino acids: CASSLEPGQHYGYTF. The CDR3 region has the DNA TGTGCTAGCAGCTTAGAACCGGGACAGCACTATGGCTACACCTTC.

The V gene is TRBV11-2, the J gene TRBJ2-1; possible D gene TRBD1, 5 bases. Trimming pared 6 bases from V and 4 bases from J, leaving 16 bases between. The CDR3 contains 15 residues. Per germline, CDR1 SGHAT and CDR2 FQNNGV. The CDR3 is CASSQVGAQYNEQFF. The CDR3 DNA is TGTGCCAGCAGTCAGGTAGGGGCCCAGTACAATGAGCAGTTCTTC.

The chain couples TRBV9 to TRBJ2-1; D unresolved. CDR1 and CDR2 from the germline V gene are SGDLS and YYNGEE. V shed 4 bases and J shed 2 bases, with 10 bases lying between them. This CDR3 has 14 amino acids. CDR3 coding DNA: TGTGCCAGCAGCCCCAACCGGGCCTACAATGAGCAGTTCTTC. It encodes CASSPNRAYNEQFF. Looking up the rest from reference TRBV9 and TRBJ2-1 gives the full variable domain: DSGVTQTPKHLITATGQRVTLRCSPRSGDLSVYWYQQSLDQGLQFLIQYYNGEERAKGNILERFSAQQFPDLHSELNLSSLELGDSALYFCASSPNRAYNEQFFGPGTRLTVL.

The chain couples TRBV19 to TRBJ2-7, with 7 nucleotides matching TRBD2. In germline, CDR1 is LNHDA, CDR2 SQIVND (reference sequence). There are 16 residues in the CDR3. Unmatched junction bases numbered 16, after V lost 5 bases and J lost 6 bases. CDR3 in amino acids: CASSPRLRERFSEQYF. In nucleotides, the CDR3 is TGTGCCAGTAGTCCCCGCCTGCGGGAGAGATTCAGCGAGCAGTACTTC.

Regarding this clone: This sequence is one base from a far larger clone and is likely a read error. Other DNA sequences of this sample code for an identical CDR3. The chain employs TRBV25-1 and TRBJ2-1; D remains unclear. There are 13 residues in the CDR3. Deletions cut 3 bases from V and 4 bases from J, with 7 bases between. Germline V gene sequence: CDR1 MGHDK, CDR2 SYGVNS. As DNA, the CDR3 is TGTGCCAGCAGTGAGTGGGCTTACAATGAGCAGTTCTTC. Protein product: CASSEWAYNEQFF.

The gene calls are TRBV18 and TRBJ1-1; no reliable D call. Germline CDR1 and CDR2: KGHSH and LQKENI. The V gene lost 2 bases and the J gene lost 6 bases, with 7 bases spanning the gap. CDR3 length: 12 residues. CDR3 DNA sequence: TGTGCCAGCTCACCAGGGGTCCCTGAAGCTTTCTTT. Its translation is CASSPGVPEAFF. The variable domain in full, with the rest retrieved from reference TRBV18 and TRBJ1-1, is NAGVMQNPRHLVRRRGQEARLRCSPMKGHSHVYWYRQLPEEGLKFMVYLQKENIIDESGMPKERFSAEFPKEGPSILRIQQVVRGDSAAYFCASSPGVPEAFFGQGTRLTVV.

The J gene is TRBJ2-1, the V gene TRBV30; D unresolved. Germline CDR1 reads GTSNPN; CDR2 reads SVGIG (reference sequence). Deletions cut 2 bases from V and 8 bases from J, with 10 bases between. The CDR3 length is 12 residues. The DNA of the CDR3 is TGTGCCTGGAGTAGGGCTAGGGATGAGCAGTTCTTC. Translated: CAWSRARDEQFF. Filled out from reference TRBV30 and TRBJ2-1, the complete variable domain reads SQTIHQWPATLVQPVGSPLSLECTVEGTSNPNLYWYRQAAGRGLQLLFYSVGIGQISSEVPQNLSASRPQDRQFILSSKKLLLSDSGFYLCAWSRARDEQFFGPGTRLTVL.

The CDR3 region has the DNA TGTGCCAGTAGTATTGAAGACGAGCAGTACTTC. Translated, it gives CASSIEDEQYF. The chain recombines TRBV19 with TRBJ2-7, with D unclear. Trimming shortened V by 3 bases and J by 5 bases, and 5 bases separated the two germline ends. The CDR3 runs to 11 residues. Germline-derived CDR1 and CDR2 are LNHDA and SQIVND (reference sequence). Combining the CDR3 with reference TRBV19 and TRBJ2-7 gives the whole variable domain DGGITQSPKYLFRKEGQNVTLSCEQNLNHDAMYWYRQDPGQGLRLIYYSQIVNDFQKGDIAEGYSVSREKKESFPLTVTSAQKNPTAFYLCASSIEDEQYFGPGTRLTVT.

The rearrangement links TRBV18 to TRBJ1-4; no clear D. In germline, CDR1 is KGHSH, CDR2 LQKENI. Trimming removed 2 bases at V and 4 bases at J, with 11 bases between. This CDR3 is built from 15 residues. CDR3 coding DNA: TGTGCCAGCTCACCATCCGGGTCCCTTAATGAAAAACTGTTTTTT. Translating gives CASSPSGSLNEKLFF.

The rearrangement uses TRBV5-1 and TRBJ2-7; D gene uncertain. V was trimmed by 0 bases and J by 2 bases, leaving 9 bases between them. This CDR3 has 14 amino acids. Germline V lookup: CDR1 SGHRS, CDR2 YFSETQ. CDR3 DNA: TGCGCCAGCAGCTTGGACGGGTTTACCTACGAGCAGTACTTC. It specifies CASSLDGFTYEQYF.

This chain connects TRBV27 to TRBJ2-1; D not resolved. This CDR3 has 14 residues. Germline CDR1 reads MNHEY; CDR2 reads SMNVEV (reference sequence). Trimming cost V 0 bases and J 4 bases, with 7 bases left between them. The CDR3 bases are TGTGCCAGCAGTTTATCGGACGGTTACAATGAGCAGTTCTTC. It yields the protein CASSLSDGYNEQFF.